This TCR beta chain is from a study of OX40 agonist ivuxolimab in advanced cancers. The table came from immunoSEQ multiplex PCR; TCRdb's copy has only in-frame clones and leaves some out. The sample consists of more than 55,000 clones, roughly 88% of them appearing once. The length of the CDR3 is 18 residues. CDR1 is SEHNR, CDR2 FQNEAQ, per germline (reference sequence). With V trimmed by 6 bases and J by 7 bases, 14 bases remained unmatched. The chain joins TRBV7-9 to TRBJ2-1; 14 bases are shared with TRBD2. This material consisted of CD4+ or CD8+ T cells sorted from blood, taken in a trial of the OX40 agonist ivuxolimab. This TCR derives from an adult with an advanced solid tumor such as melanoma, head and neck, liver or kidney cancer. In nucleotides, the CDR3 is TGTGCCAGCAGTCCCGGGACTAGCGGGGGTAAATTATGGAATGAGCAGTTCTTC. This encodes CASSPGTSGGKLWNEQFF.